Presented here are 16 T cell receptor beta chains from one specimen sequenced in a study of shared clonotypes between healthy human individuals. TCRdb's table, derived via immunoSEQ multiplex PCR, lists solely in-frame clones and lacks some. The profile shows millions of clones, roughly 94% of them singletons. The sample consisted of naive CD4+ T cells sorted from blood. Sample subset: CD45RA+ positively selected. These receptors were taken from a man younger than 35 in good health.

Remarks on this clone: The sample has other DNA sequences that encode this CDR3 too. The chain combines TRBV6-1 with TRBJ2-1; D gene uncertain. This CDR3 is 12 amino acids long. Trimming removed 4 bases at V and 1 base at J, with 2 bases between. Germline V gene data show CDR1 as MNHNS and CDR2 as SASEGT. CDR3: CASSVSYNEQFF. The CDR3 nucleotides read TGTGCCAGCAGTGTATCCTACAATGAGCAGTTCTTC.

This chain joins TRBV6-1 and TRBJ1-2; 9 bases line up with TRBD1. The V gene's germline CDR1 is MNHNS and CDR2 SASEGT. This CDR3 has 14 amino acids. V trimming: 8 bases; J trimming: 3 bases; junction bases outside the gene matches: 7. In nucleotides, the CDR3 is TGTGCCAGCGAAACCGGGACAGGGTACTATGGCTACACCTTC. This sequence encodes CASETGTGYYGYTF.

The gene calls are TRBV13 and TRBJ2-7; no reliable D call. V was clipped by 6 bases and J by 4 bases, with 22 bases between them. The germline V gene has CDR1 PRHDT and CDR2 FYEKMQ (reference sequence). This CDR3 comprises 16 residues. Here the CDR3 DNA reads TGTGCCAGCAGTAAAAGGTCCCCACTGATGTCATACGAGCAGTACTTC. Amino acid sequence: CASSKRSPLMSYEQYF.

The CDR3 sequence: CASSSGPSTGELFF. The CDR3 nucleotides read TGTGCCAGCAGCTCGGGACCTAGCACCGGGGAGCTGTTTTTT. V gene TRBV9 combines with J gene TRBJ2-2; D may be TRBD1 or TRBD2 (5 bases each). There are 14 residues in the CDR3. V lost 4 bases and J lost 4, with 11 bases in between. Germline CDR1 SGDLS, CDR2 YYNGEE. Variable domain in full (rest from reference TRBV9 and TRBJ2-2): DSGVTQTPKHLITATGQRVTLRCSPRSGDLSVYWYQQSLDQGLQFLIQYYNGEERAKGNILERFSAQQFPDLHSELNLSSLELGDSALYFCASSSGPSTGELFFGEGSRLTVL.

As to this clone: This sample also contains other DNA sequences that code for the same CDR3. CDR3 loop: CASRGGGNTEAFF. Written as DNA, the CDR3 is TGTGCCAGCAGGGGAGGGGGGAACACTGAAGCTTTCTTT. The chain uses TRBV6-5 and TRBJ1-1; D possibly corresponds to TRBD1 (6 bases). Germline V gives CDR1 MNHEY, CDR2 SVGAGI. Trimming took off 6 bases at V and 1 base at J, with 9 bases between the two ends. This CDR3 is 13 amino acids long.

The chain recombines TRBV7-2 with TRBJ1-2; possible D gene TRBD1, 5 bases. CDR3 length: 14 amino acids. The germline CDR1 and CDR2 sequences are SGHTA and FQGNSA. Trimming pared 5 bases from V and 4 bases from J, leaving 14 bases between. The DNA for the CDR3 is TGTGCCAGCAGCCAGGACGGGGCTAGCTATGGCTACACCTTC. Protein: CASSQDGASYGYTF. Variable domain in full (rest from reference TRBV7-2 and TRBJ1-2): GAGVSQSPSNKVTEKGKDVELRCDPISGHTALYWYRQSLGQGLEFLIYFQGNSAPDKSGLPSDRFSAERTGGSVSTLTIQRTQQEDSAVYLCASSQDGASYGYTFGSGTRLTVV.

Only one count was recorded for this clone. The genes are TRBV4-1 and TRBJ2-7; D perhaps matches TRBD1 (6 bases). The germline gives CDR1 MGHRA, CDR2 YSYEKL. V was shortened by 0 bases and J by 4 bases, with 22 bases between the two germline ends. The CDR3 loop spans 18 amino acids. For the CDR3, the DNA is TGCGCCAGCAGCCAAGAGAGGTATTTGGGCAGGGGCTCTTACGAGCAGTACTTC. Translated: CASSQERYLGRGSYEQYF.

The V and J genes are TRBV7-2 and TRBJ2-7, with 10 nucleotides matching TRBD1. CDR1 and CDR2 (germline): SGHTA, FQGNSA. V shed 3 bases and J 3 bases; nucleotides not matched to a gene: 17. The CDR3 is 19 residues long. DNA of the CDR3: TGTGCCAGCAGCTTGAAAGGGGACAGGGGTATGACCCACCACTACGAGCAGTACTTC. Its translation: CASSLKGDRGMTHHYEQYF.

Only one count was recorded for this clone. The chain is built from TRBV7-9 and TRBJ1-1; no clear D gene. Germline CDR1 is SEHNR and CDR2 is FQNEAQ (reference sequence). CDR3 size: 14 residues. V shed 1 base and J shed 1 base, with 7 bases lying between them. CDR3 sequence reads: CASSLVGENTEAFF. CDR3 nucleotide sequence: TGTGCCAGCAGCTTAGTGGGAGAGAACACTGAAGCTTTCTTT.

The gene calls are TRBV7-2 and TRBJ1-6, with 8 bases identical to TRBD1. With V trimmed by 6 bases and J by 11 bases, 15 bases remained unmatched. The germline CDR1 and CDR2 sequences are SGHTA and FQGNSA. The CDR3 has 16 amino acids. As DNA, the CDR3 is TGTGCCAGCAGTTCAGGGGGCTTTACTCTGGGTGCACCCCTCCACTTT. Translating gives CASSSGGFTLGAPLHF.

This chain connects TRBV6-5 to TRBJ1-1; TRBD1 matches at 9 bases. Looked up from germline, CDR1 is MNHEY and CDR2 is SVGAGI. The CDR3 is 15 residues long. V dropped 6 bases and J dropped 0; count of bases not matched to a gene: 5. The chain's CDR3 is CASRDTGGLNTEAFF. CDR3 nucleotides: TGTGCCAGCAGAGATACAGGGGGCTTGAACACTGAAGCTTTCTTT.

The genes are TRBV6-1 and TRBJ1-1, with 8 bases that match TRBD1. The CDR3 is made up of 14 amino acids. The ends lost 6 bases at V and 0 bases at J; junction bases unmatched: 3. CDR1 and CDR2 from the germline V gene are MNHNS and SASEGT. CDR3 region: CASSGQGMNTEAFF. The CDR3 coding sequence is TGTGCCAGCAGCGGACAGGGAATGAACACTGAAGCTTTCTTT.

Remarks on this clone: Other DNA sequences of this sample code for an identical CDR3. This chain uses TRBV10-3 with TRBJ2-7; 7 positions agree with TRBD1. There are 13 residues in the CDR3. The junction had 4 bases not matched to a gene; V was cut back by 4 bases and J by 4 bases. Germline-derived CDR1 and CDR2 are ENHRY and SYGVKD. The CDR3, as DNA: TGTGCCATCAGTGCGGGGACAGCTTACGAGCAGTACTTC. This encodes CAISAGTAYEQYF.

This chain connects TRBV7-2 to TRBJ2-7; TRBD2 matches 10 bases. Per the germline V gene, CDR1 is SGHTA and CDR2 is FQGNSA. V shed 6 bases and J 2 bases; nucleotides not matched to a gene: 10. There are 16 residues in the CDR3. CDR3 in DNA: TGTGCCAGCAGGCTAGATAGCGGGGGGCCCACCTACGAGCAGTACTTC. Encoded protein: CASRLDSGGPTYEQYF.

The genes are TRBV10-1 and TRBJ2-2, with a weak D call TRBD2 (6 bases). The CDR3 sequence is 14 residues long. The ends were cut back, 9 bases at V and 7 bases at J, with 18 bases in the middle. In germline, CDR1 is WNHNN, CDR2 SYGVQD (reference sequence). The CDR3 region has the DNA TGCGCCAGTTCCGGGACTTCTAAAAGCGGGGAGCTGTTTTTT. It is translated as CASSGTSKSGELFF.

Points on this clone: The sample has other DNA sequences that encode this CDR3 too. In nucleotides, the CDR3 is TGTGCCAGCAGCTTGACAGGTACCTACGAGCAGTACTTC. It is translated as CASSLTGTYEQYF. This chain links TRBV5-4 with TRBJ2-7; D might be TRBD1 (5 bases). Germline V CDR1 and CDR2: SGHNT, YYREEE (reference sequence). V lost 1 base, J lost 2 bases, and 7 bases lay in between. The CDR3 is 13 amino acids.